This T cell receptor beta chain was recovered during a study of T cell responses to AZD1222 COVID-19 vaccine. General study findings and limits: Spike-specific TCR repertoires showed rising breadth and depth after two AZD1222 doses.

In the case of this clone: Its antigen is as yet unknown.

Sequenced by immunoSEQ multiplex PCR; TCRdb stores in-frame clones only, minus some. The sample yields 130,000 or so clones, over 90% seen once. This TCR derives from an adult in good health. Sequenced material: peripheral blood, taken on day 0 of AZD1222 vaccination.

The CDR3 reads CASSEGQTTYNEQFF. The CDR3 region has the DNA TGTGCCAGTAGCGAGGGACAGACAACCTACAATGAGCAGTTCTTC. The chain uses TRBV19 and TRBJ2-1, with 7 bases fitting TRBD1. V lost 6 bases to trimming and J lost 2 bases; unmatched junction nucleotides: 7. This CDR3 is built from 15 residues. The germline V gene has CDR1 LNHDA and CDR2 SQIVND (reference sequence).